This T cell receptor beta chain was sequenced in a study of T cells in Graves' hyperthyroidism and ophthalmopathy. Amplified TCR beta CDR3 regions derived from RNA transcripts. The TCR CDR3 first-round RT-PCR relied on the HTBI primer set. TCRdb called the multiplex PCR reads again in MiXCR, with one record for every CDR3 protein. The table shows around 300,000 distinct CDR3 sequences, with roughly 13% occurring only once. There are many counts of this clonotype. As yet, its antigen is unknown. V shed 6 bases and J 4 bases; nucleotides not matched to a gene: 6. The length of the CDR3 is 13 residues. Germline CDR1 DFQATT, CDR2 SNEGSKA (reference sequence). The study collected blood at first hyperthyroidism diagnosis, before any ophthalmopathy symptoms arose. PBMCs were sourced from about 10 ml fresh peripheral blood. Whole-study findings and limits: Most expanded thyroid clonotypes above 0.001 recurred in blood. Through a model of 13 V-J features, ophthalmopathy was separated from stable hyperthyroidism.

The genes are TRBV20-1 and TRBJ2-7, with 10 bases fitting TRBD2. What was sequenced was blood. This TCR derives from a woman aged 25 to 39 with Graves' hyperthyroidism that later progressed to Graves' ophthalmopathy. Here the CDR3 reads CSAALAGLYEQYF. The CDR3, as DNA: TGCAGTGCCGCACTAGCGGGACTATACGAGCAGTACTTC.